This T cell receptor (beta chain) came from a study of early T cells in non-severe SARS-CoV-2 infection. Study outcomes and limitations: VDJdb matches were skewed toward anti-spike CD8 T cell responses.

Trimming removed 3 bases at V and 2 bases at J, with 15 bases between. CDR3 size: 15 residues. Germline lookup yields CDR1 DFQATT and CDR2 SNEGSKA (reference sequence). Unique molecular identifiers were added to individual cDNA molecules. TCRdb fed the 5' RACE reads into MiXCR, producing one record per CDR3 protein. Of under 85,000 distinct CDR3 sequences in the sample, around a tenth are singletons; the top ten hold about 6.1%. Regarding this clonotype: The target antigen is unknown.

The genes are TRBV20-1 and TRBJ2-3; D is perhaps TRBD2 (5 bases). The source is an adult who was a healthcare worker with PCR-confirmed SARS-CoV-2 infection or an uninfected control (not recorded which). Sequencing input: whole blood. The CDR3 sequence: CSASSGSVLTDTQYF. The CDR3 nucleotides read TGCAGTGCTAGTTCGGGATCCGTTCTCACAGATACGCAGTATTTT.